The source of this T cell receptor (beta chain) is a study of technical replicates of blood from a few donors. Clones were sequenced by immunoSEQ multiplex PCR, and TCRdb holds only the in-frame ones, with some missing. The table has over 85,000 clones, about 95% seen once. This clone was recorded once. CDR3 length: 14 residues. Germline values: CDR1 KGHSH, CDR2 LQKENI. V was trimmed by 0 bases and J by 3 bases, leaving 9 bases between them. The sequence derives from a human donor in good health. Sequencing was carried out using T cells isolated from PBMCs. This chain joins TRBV18 and TRBJ2-7; D unresolved. In DNA form, the CDR3 reads TGTGCCAGCTCACCACCTTACGAGGACTACGAGCAGTACTTC. This gives the protein CASSPPYEDYEQYF.